Each of the 28 T cell receptor beta chains below was sequenced from the same sample in a study of post-analysis software for immune sequencing data. Study results and caveats: Controls showed lower frequencies than patients for five TRBV segments, and TRBV5-6, TRBV5-1 and TRBV20-1 were among these.

TCR beta cDNA libraries included unique molecular identifiers. Using its own MiXCR run on the PCR reads, TCRdb lists one record per CDR3 protein. Of 650,000 to 850,000 distinct CDR3 sequences listed, 46% were seen once; the top ten hold roughly 4.9%. The antigens for these receptors are not known. The sequenced material came from blood. These receptors came from a girl aged 5-17 years with multiple sclerosis.

This clonotype has a handful of counts. This chain connects TRBV10-3 to TRBJ2-5, with 9 bases fitting TRBD2. J gave up 4 bases and V 5 bases, and 17 bases lay outside the gene matches. This CDR3 spans 18 amino acids. Germline lookup yields CDR1 ENHRY and CDR2 SYGVKD. The DNA of the CDR3 is TGTGCCATCAGTAAACAGAAAACACCGGGACTAGCCGTAGAGACCCAGTACTTC. The encoded protein is CAISKQKTPGLAVETQYF.

The chain combines TRBV7-2 with TRBJ1-2; 9 positions agree with TRBD1. The CDR3 totals 15 residues. Per the germline V gene, CDR1 is SGHTA and CDR2 is FQGNSA. The V and J ends lost 3 bases and 6 bases, in that order; junction bases with no gene match: 8. The CDR3 region is CASSFPGQGTHGYTF. The CDR3 bases are TGTGCCAGCAGCTTTCCGGGACAGGGCACCCATGGCTACACCTTC.

This chain uses TRBV4-3 with TRBJ2-3, with D maybe TRBD2 (5 bases). The CDR3 is 16 residues long. Trimming took 0 bases from V and 2 from J, leaving 12 bases between them. Germline lookup yields CDR1 LGHNA and CDR2 YSLEER. CDR3 in amino acids: CASSQDWTAHTDTQYF. In DNA, the CDR3 is TGCGCCAGCAGCCAAGACTGGACTGCGCACACAGATACGCAGTATTTT.

This sequence joins TRBV7-2 and TRBJ2-7; D tentatively reads TRBD1 or TRBD2 (5 bases each). The ends were cut back, 5 bases at V and 2 bases at J, with 13 bases in the middle. Germline V lookup: CDR1 SGHTA, CDR2 FQGNSA. The CDR3 extends over 14 amino acids. The CDR3 DNA reads as TGTGCCAGCAGCCGGGGCAGGGTGGCCTACGAGCAGTACTTC. Protein product: CASSRGRVAYEQYF.

The gene calls are TRBV13 and TRBJ1-1; tentative D call: TRBD1 (5 bases). The germline gives CDR1 PRHDT, CDR2 FYEKMQ (reference sequence). The V and J ends lost 5 bases and 5 bases respectively, with 15 bases between them. This CDR3 is 14 amino acids long. CDR3 nucleotide sequence: TGTGCCAGCAGCCTCGACTTCGGGGGAACTGAAGCTTTCTTT. Its protein product is CASSLDFGGTEAFF.

This clonotype came up a few times. The chain recombines TRBV6-6 with TRBJ2-1; 13 positions agree with TRBD2. Trimming removed 0 bases from V and 9 bases from J; junction bases left unmatched: 2. The CDR3 is 15 amino acids. CDR1 is MNHNY and CDR2 is SVGAGI in the germline V gene (reference sequence). In DNA, the CDR3 is TGTGCCAGCAGTTACTCCGGACTAGCGGGAGCTGAGCAGTTCTTC. This translates into CASSYSGLAGAEQFF.

This rearrangement joins TRBV29-1 to TRBJ2-5, with 10 bases that match TRBD2. With V trimmed by 3 bases and J by 5 bases, 3 bases remained unmatched. Germline lookup yields CDR1 SQVTM and CDR2 ANQGSEA. The CDR3 loop spans 13 amino acids. Here the CDR3 reads CSVDPAGGETQYF. CDR3 nucleotides: TGCAGCGTTGACCCAGCGGGAGGGGAGACCCAGTACTTC.

The chain combines TRBV28 with TRBJ2-4; 12 bases are shared with TRBD2. The J call is in doubt because the DNA end fits TRBJ2-7 better. The CDR3 has 14 amino acids. Germline assignment: CDR1 MDHEN and CDR2 SYDVKM. CDR3 nucleotide sequence: TGTGCCAGCAGTTCCGGACTAGCGGGATTCGAGCAGTACTTC. It codes for CASSSGLAGFEQYF.

The table lists this clonotype with a few counts. This chain links TRBV27 with TRBJ2-3, with a weak D call TRBD2 (6 bases). V lost 4 bases to trimming and J lost 2 bases, with 13 bases between them. This CDR3 is built from 15 residues. Per the germline V gene, CDR1 is MNHEY and CDR2 is SMNVEV (reference sequence). The CDR3 sequence is CASSYTSYHTDTQYF. As DNA, the CDR3 is TGTGCCAGCAGTTATACTAGCTACCACACAGATACGCAGTATTTT.

V gene TRBV5-1 combines with J gene TRBJ2-7, with 7 bases aligning to TRBD1. The J segment lost 2 bases and the V segment lost 6 bases, leaving 5 bases of the junction unmatched. CDR1 and CDR2 (germline): SGHRS, YFSETQ. The CDR3 has 13 residues. The CDR3 DNA reads as TGCGCCAGCACGTGGGACAGCACCTACGAGCAGTACTTC. The encoded protein is CASTWDSTYEQYF.

This chain joins TRBV29-1 and TRBJ2-7; 9 bases line up with TRBD1. Germline CDR1 is SQVTM and CDR2 is ANQGSEA. The CDR3 has 12 amino acids. The ends lost 7 bases at V and 7 bases at J; junction bases unmatched: 8. CDR3 residues: CSGRTGALEQYF. Here the CDR3 DNA reads TGCAGCGGCCGGACAGGGGCTTTAGAGCAGTACTTC.

This clonotype appeared a single time. The chain combines TRBV14 with TRBJ2-3; D gene unclear. The CDR3 is 15 residues long. Trimming removed 2 bases from V and 6 bases from J, with 15 bases in between. Looked up from germline, CDR1 is SGHDN and CDR2 is FVKESK. CDR3 coding DNA: TGTGCCAGCAGCCAATACCGGGCCTGGCGGGATACGCAGTATTTT. It codes for CASSQYRAWRDTQYF.

The chain uses TRBV5-6 and TRBJ2-4; 8 bases fit TRBD1. TRBJ2-7 matches the DNA end more closely, so the J call is doubtful. In germline, CDR1 is SGHDT, CDR2 YYEEEE. The length of the CDR3 is 15 residues. CDR3 nucleotide sequence: TGTGCCAGCAGCCAGGGGGCCGGGAGTCTATACGAGCAGTACTTC. Residues: CASSQGAGSLYEQYF.

The chain has TRBV27 and TRBJ2-3; TRBD1 might be the D (6 bases). The germline V gene has CDR1 MNHEY and CDR2 SMNVEV (reference sequence). Between the trimmed V and J ends, which lost 1 base and 4 bases, there was a span of 9 bases. The CDR3 is made up of 14 amino acids. The CDR3: CASSLLPGADTQYF. The CDR3 region has the DNA TGTGCCAGCAGTTTATTGCCAGGGGCAGATACGCAGTATTTT.

This clonotype was counted a few times. Here the CDR3 reads CSARGSQGPFPYNEQFF. CDR3 bases: TGCAGTGCTAGAGGTTCACAGGGCCCTTTTCCCTACAATGAGCAGTTCTTC. The chain has TRBV20-1 and TRBJ2-1, with D possibly being TRBD1 (6 bases). CDR1 and CDR2 (germline): DFQATT, SNEGSKA (reference sequence). This CDR3 comprises 17 residues. V dropped 1 base and J dropped 2 bases, with 18 bases sitting between them.

The chain carries TRBV5-5 and TRBJ1-4, with D unresolved. Germline CDR1 reads SGHKS; CDR2 reads YYEKEE (reference sequence). CDR3 length: 15 residues. Trimming took 4 bases from V and 0 from J, leaving 10 bases between them. The CDR3: CASSLRATTNEKLFF. CDR3 sequence (DNA): TGTGCCAGCAGCCTGCGGGCAACAACTAATGAAAAACTGTTTTTT. The full variable domain, rest sourced from reference TRBV5-5 and TRBJ1-4, is DAGVTQSPTHLIKTRGQQVTLRCSPISGHKSVSWYQQVLGQGPQFIFQYYEKEERGRGNFPDRFSARQFPNYSSELNVNALLLGDSALYLCASSLRATTNEKLFFGSGTQLSVL.

The rearrangement links TRBV7-2 to TRBJ2-1; weak D call: TRBD2 (5 bases). This CDR3 has 17 residues. The germline gives CDR1 SGHTA, CDR2 FQGNSA. Trimming shortened V by 1 base and J by 1 base, and 14 bases separated the two germline ends. CDR3 nucleotides: TGTGCCAGCAGCTTAGATACTGGCGGGTTATCCTACAATGAGCAGTTCTTC. Its protein product is CASSLDTGGLSYNEQFF.

This clonotype was counted between two and nine times. This sequence joins TRBV29-1 and TRBJ1-1; D not certain. CDR1 SQVTM and CDR2 ANQGSEA come from the germline V gene. CDR3 size: 9 residues. CDR3 region: CRTDTEAFF. For the CDR3, the DNA is TGCAGGACGGACACTGAAGCTTTCTTT.

J is TRBJ2-1 and V is TRBV30, with 7 bases aligning to TRBD2. This CDR3 comprises 14 residues. Germline CDR1 GTSNPN, CDR2 SVGIG (reference sequence). The ends lost 1 base at V and 8 bases at J; junction bases unmatched: 8. CDR3 region: CAWSGSGIDDEQFF. CDR3 in DNA: TGTGCCTGGAGTGGGAGCGGGATAGATGATGAGCAGTTCTTC.

V is TRBV20-1 and J is TRBJ2-1; 12 nucleotides agree with TRBD2. The CDR3 contains 15 residues. Unmatched junction bases numbered 7, after V lost 4 bases and J lost 6 bases. The V gene's germline CDR1 is DFQATT and CDR2 SNEGSKA (reference sequence). The CDR3 DNA follows: TGCAGTGCTACTAGCGGGAGGGCCTTTCCCAATGAGCAGTTCTTC. Amino acid sequence: CSATSGRAFPNEQFF.

This sequence joins TRBV6-6 and TRBJ2-1; the match to TRBD2 covers 8 bases. This CDR3 has 16 amino acids. Per the germline V gene, CDR1 is MNHNY and CDR2 is SVGAGI (reference sequence). V trimming: 5 bases; J trimming: 0 bases; junction bases outside the gene matches: 6. CDR3 DNA: TGTGCCAGCAGTCCAAGCGGGGGCGGCTCCTACAATGAGCAGTTCTTC. It specifies CASSPSGGGSYNEQFF.

This clonotype has only a few counts. This chain links TRBV12-3 or TRBV12-4 with TRBJ1-1; no firm D call. V lost 4 bases and J 1 base, leaving 13 bases between the germline ends. This CDR3 comprises 15 residues. The DNA for the CDR3 is TGTGCCAGCAGTTCTTCTGCGCAGGCGAACACTGAAGCTTTCTTT. Translated: CASSSSAQANTEAFF.

The CDR3 coding sequence is TGTGCCAGCAGCACCACGGGACTAGCGGGAGAATGGTCCTACAATGAGCAGTTCTTC. The encoded protein is CASSTTGLAGEWSYNEQFF. The J gene is TRBJ2-1, the V gene TRBV6-2 or TRBV6-3; 14 bases are shared with TRBD2. This CDR3 contains 19 residues. With 6 bases clipped from V and 1 base from J, the junction kept 11 bases outside the gene matches. CDR1 MNHEY and CDR2 SVGEGT come from the germline V gene.

This chain uses TRBV5-1 with TRBJ1-4, with TRBD1 matching 10 bases. J was trimmed by 4 bases and V by 2 bases; bases with no gene match: 8. CDR3 length: 17 residues. Germline-derived CDR1 and CDR2 are SGHRS and YFSETQ. CDR3 DNA sequence: TGCGCCAGCAGCTTTGGAGACAGGGGGCATAATAATGAAAAACTGTTTTTT. The encoded protein is CASSFGDRGHNNEKLFF.

The chain recombines TRBV29-1 with TRBJ1-4; weak D call: TRBD1 (6 bases). Germline loops: CDR1 SQVTM, CDR2 ANQGSEA. V was shortened by 6 bases and J by 8 bases, with 13 bases between the two germline ends. The CDR3 contains 12 residues. The CDR3 reads CSVAGTTEKLFF. DNA for the CDR3: TGCAGCGTCGCCGGGACAACAGAAAAACTGTTTTTT.

The chain combines TRBV29-1 with TRBJ1-1; D uncertain. CDR1 and CDR2 (germline): SQVTM, ANQGSEA. V was cut by 6 bases and J by 10 bases, with 12 bases left in between. The CDR3 is 10 residues long. CDR3 amino acids: CSVRSGVAFF. CDR3 bases: TGCAGCGTCCGGAGTGGGGTAGCTTTCTTT.

J is TRBJ2-4 and V is TRBV5-6; tentatively, D is TRBD1 (5 bases). CDR3 size: 14 residues. Germline V gives CDR1 SGHDT, CDR2 YYEEEE. Trimming shortened V by 7 bases and J by 0 bases, and 11 bases separated the two germline ends. The CDR3 loop reads CASPQALAKNIQYF. The CDR3 bases are TGTGCCAGCCCACAGGCACTAGCCAAAAACATTCAGTACTTC.

This sequence joins TRBV2 and TRBJ2-1, with D tentatively TRBD1 or TRBD2 (6 bases each). The germline CDR1 and CDR2 sequences are SNHLY and FYNNEI. The CDR3 totals 14 residues. The V end was cut by 8 bases, the J end by 3 bases, with 14 bases between. CDR3 loop: CASEGGWGYNEQFF. CDR3 coding DNA: TGTGCCAGCGAGGGGGGCTGGGGCTACAATGAGCAGTTCTTC. Filled out from reference TRBV2 and TRBJ2-1, the complete variable domain reads EPEVTQTPSHQVTQMGQEVILRCVPISNHLYFYWYRQILGQKVEFLVSFYNNEISEKSEIFDDQFSVERPDGSNFTLKIRSTKLEDSAMYFCASEGGWGYNEQFFGPGTRLTVL.